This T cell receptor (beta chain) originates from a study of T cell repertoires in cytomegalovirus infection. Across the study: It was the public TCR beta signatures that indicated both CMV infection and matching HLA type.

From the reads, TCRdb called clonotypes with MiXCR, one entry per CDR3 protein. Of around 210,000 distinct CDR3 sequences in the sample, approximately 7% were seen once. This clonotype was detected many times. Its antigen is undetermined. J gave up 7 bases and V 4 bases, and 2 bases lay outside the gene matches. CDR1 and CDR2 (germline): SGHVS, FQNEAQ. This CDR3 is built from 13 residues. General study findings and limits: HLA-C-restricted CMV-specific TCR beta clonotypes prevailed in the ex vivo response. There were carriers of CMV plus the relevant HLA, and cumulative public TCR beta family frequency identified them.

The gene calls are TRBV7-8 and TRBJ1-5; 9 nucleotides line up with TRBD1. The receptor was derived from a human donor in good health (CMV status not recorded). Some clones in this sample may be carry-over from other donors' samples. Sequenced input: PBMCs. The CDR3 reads CASSSDRGQPQHF. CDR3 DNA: TGTGCCAGCAGCTCGGACAGGGGACAGCCCCAGCATTTT.